The clone carrying this T cell receptor beta chain was observed a handful of times. Its specificity is unknown. This beta chain came through as a stray read in a library set up for alpha chains, and its size says little. These data come from a study of spatial heterogeneity in lung cancer. In the study overall: Detected beta-chain sequences consistently exceeded alpha-chain sequences. Overall study results and limits: Detection of ubiquitous tumor TCRs in blood was higher at resection than follow-up.

A unique molecular identifier was attached to every TCR cDNA molecule. TCRdb redid the calling of the 5' RACE reads with MiXCR, one entry per CDR3 protein. The sample has some 11,000 distinct CDR3 sequences; roughly 3.6% are singletons. As to time point: sample taken at primary tumor resection. Whole RNA obtained from tumor, nontumor lung or frozen PBMC underwent sequencing without sorting. Untreated early-stage non-small cell lung cancer patients, some 70 in total, were the donors. The receptor comes from a female donor with early-stage non-small cell lung cancer. The specimen was PBMCs, collected at surgery.

The CDR3 is CASSSGLAGDEQYF. The CDR3 coding sequence is TGTGCCAGCAGCTCGGGACTAGCGGGAGACGAGCAGTACTTC. The rearrangement links TRBV7-2 to TRBJ2-7; 14 nucleotides align to TRBD2. Germline V gene data show CDR1 as SGHTA and CDR2 as FQGNSA. The CDR3 is 14 residues long. The J segment lost 5 bases and the V segment lost 4 bases, leaving 1 base of the junction unmatched.